This TCR beta chain comes out of a study of blood T cell repertoires in COVID-19. Original processing notes: How many nucleated cells were present was estimated from reference gene primer amplification. Data came from immunoSEQ multiplex PCR; TCRdb stores just in-frame clones and leaves some out. V, J and clone size reflect that table, while D and trimming were determined from the DNA. The table lists fewer than 250,000 clones, more than 70% of them singletons. The CDR3 totals 15 residues. V lost 5 bases and J 5 bases, leaving 19 bases between the germline ends. Germline V gene sequence: CDR1 MNHEY, CDR2 SMNVEV (reference sequence).

The receptor's source is a human donor in a cohort sampled during active COVID-19. Sequences were obtained from peripheral blood. This chain links TRBV27 with TRBJ2-7; TRBD1 is a possible D gene (5 bases). CDR3 protein: CASSLSPTGVHEQYF. CDR3 nucleotide sequence: TGTGCCAGCAGTCTGTCCCCTACAGGAGTCCACGAGCAGTACTTC.